This T cell receptor beta chain was sequenced for a study of tumor-infiltrating lymphocytes in primary liver carcinoma. Study details: Patients included men and women of 30 to 69 years.

Production of TCR beta cDNA used about 500 ng total RNA together with a constant-region primer. Construction of TCR beta libraries relied on three successive nested multiplex PCR rounds employing slightly modified ARM-PCR. Two initial PCR rounds of about 11 cycles each paired TRBV1-TRBV30 forward primers with a C-beta reverse primer. TCRdb fed the multiplex PCR reads into MiXCR, producing one record per CDR3 protein. The sample holds more than 95,000 distinct CDR3 sequences, about four fifths seen once. This clonotype was seen a single time. Its target is unknown. The junction shows a germline mismatch at one end, possibly a read error. Germline V gene data show CDR1 as SGHAT and CDR2 as FQNNGV. The CDR3 is 15 amino acids. Findings and limits, study-wide: The proportion of top clones found throughout all five tumor regions was only about 7-24%. A significantly higher top-250-clone fraction was found in tumors than in blood (p = 0.039).

Without any cell sorting, roughly 20-33 mg of bulk tissue yielded co-extracted RNA and DNA. This chain uses TRBV11-2 with TRBJ2-4, with D unclear. The TCR was taken from a middle-aged man with primary liver carcinoma and hepatitis B virus infection. Sequencing was performed on liver tumor tissue from sampling region 3. As to subset: tumor region T3, left-lateral pole. Here the CDR3 DNA reads TGTGCCTGCACCACTTCGGCAGTAGCCAAAAACATTCAGTATTTC. Its translation is CACTTSAVAKNIQYF.